This TCR beta chain was captured by sequencing in a study of shared clonotypes between healthy human individuals. Findings and caveats of the study: All-four-donor shared clonotypes had higher generation probabilities than non-shared clonotypes did.

On this clone: Its antigen is undetermined.

Germline CDR1 and CDR2: MNHEY and SVGAGI. V dropped 6 bases and J dropped 4; count of bases not matched to a gene: 9. The CDR3 is 15 amino acids. Only Caucasian adults living in Nashville, Tennessee served as donors. Original analysis: ImmunoSEQ output lacked quality scores and full-length reads, limiting matched filtering. Generated by immunoSEQ multiplex PCR, the TCRdb table keeps only in-frame clones and is missing some. V and J calls and clone size follow that table, whereas D and trimming were derived from the DNA. The sample lists millions of clones, 80% to 95% occurring once. The chain uses TRBV6-5 and TRBJ1-2; 9 bases are a match to TRBD1. Sequences were obtained from naive CD4+ T cells from PBMCs. The subset denotes: CD45RA+ positively selected. The origin of this receptor is a man in his late teens or twenties in good health. Some clones in this sample may be carry-over from other donors' samples. CDR3 residues: CASSRKGTGSYGYTF. CDR3 DNA: TGTGCCAGCAGCCGCAAGGGGACAGGGAGCTATGGCTACACCTTC.